This record covers a single T cell receptor (beta chain). Antigen unknown. The sample belongs to a study of monozygotic twins with cystic fibrosis. Findings of the study overall: Age, concordance and disease severity did not associate with shared CDR3 numbers. Clonality was generally low (median approximately 0.0095), higher in the most severe patients.

Some clones are missing from TCRdb's copy, which holds only in-frame ones; the method was immunoSEQ multiplex PCR. This table has 18,000 or so clones, 91% appearing once. CDR3 length: 16 residues. V was pared by 1 base and J by 4 bases, with 8 bases of the junction left unmatched. In germline, CDR1 is MNHNS, CDR2 SASEGT. The sample comprised blood. This TCR was sampled from a girl aged 2 to 9 with cystic fibrosis. The chain is built from TRBV6-1 and TRBJ1-1; 8 nucleotides line up with TRBD1. The CDR3 loop reads CASSEDPDRVSTEAFF. The CDR3 coding sequence is TGTGCCAGCAGTGAAGACCCGGACAGGGTAAGCACTGAAGCTTTCTTT.